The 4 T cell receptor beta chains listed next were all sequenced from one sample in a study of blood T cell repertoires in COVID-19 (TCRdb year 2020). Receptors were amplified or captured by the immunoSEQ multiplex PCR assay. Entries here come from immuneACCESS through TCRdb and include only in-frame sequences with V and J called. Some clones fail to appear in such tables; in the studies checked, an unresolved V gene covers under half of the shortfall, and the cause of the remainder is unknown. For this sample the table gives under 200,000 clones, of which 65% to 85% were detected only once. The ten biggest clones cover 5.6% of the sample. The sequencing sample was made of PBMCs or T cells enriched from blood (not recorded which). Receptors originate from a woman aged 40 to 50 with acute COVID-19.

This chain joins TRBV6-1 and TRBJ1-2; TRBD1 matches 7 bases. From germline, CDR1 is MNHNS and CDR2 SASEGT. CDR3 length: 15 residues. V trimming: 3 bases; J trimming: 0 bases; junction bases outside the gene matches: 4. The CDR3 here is CASSEGQPTNYGYTF. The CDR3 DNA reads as TGTGCCAGCAGTGAGGGACAGCCTACTAACTATGGCTACACCTTC.

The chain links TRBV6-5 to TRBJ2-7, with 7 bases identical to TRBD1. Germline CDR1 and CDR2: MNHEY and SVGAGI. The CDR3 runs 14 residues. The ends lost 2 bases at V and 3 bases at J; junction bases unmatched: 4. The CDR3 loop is CASSYGTALYEQYF. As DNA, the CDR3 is TGTGCCAGCAGTTACGGGACAGCCCTCTACGAGCAGTACTTC.

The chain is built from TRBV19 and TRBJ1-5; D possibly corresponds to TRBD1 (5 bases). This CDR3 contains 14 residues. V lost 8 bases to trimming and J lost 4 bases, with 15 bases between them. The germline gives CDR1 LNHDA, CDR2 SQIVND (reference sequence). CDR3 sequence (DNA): TGTGCCAGTCGCAGGGAAGGAGATAATCAGCCCCAGCATTTT. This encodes CASRREGDNQPQHF.

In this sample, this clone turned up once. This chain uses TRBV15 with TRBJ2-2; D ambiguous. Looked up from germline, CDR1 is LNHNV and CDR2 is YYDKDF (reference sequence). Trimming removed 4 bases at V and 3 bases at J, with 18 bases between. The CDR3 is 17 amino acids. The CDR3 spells CATSNIRSKRYTGELFF. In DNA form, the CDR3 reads TGTGCCACCAGCAATATAAGGAGTAAGAGGTACACCGGGGAGCTGTTTTTT.